Described below is a single TCR beta chain sequence and its context. The antigen is undetermined. These data originate in a study of Tregs in tolerant kidney transplant recipients. General study points: No direct test of biological reproducibility was done here. The most relevant donor-specific Treg TCRbeta repertoire apparently came from expansion with activated donor B cells. Nucleotide sequences could not be compared across some patients' samples due to primer changes.

CDR1 is MNHNS and CDR2 is SASEGT in the germline V gene. The CDR3 has 17 residues. V shed 0 bases, J shed 1 base, and the junction held 5 bases outside the gene matches. Data came from immunoSEQ multiplex PCR; TCRdb stores just in-frame clones and leaves some out. The data hold some 57,000 clones, with 91% observed a single time. Mixed chimerism was transient after nonmyeloablative marrow transplants from related graft donors. Unstimulated Tregs (CD4+CD25+CD127-) and CD4+CD25- non-Tregs were sorted from PBMCs. The TCR was taken from a human patient who received a combined kidney and bone marrow transplant. The T cells may come from the graft donor. This chain connects TRBV6-1 to TRBJ2-3; 9 bases map to TRBD2. This material consisted of CD8+ T cells from blood (PBMCs), taken 24 months after the transplant. CDR3 DNA: TGTGCCAGCAGTGAAGCTGCTAGCGGGACCGGCACAGATACGCAGTATTTT. Protein sequence: CASSEAASGTGTDTQYF.